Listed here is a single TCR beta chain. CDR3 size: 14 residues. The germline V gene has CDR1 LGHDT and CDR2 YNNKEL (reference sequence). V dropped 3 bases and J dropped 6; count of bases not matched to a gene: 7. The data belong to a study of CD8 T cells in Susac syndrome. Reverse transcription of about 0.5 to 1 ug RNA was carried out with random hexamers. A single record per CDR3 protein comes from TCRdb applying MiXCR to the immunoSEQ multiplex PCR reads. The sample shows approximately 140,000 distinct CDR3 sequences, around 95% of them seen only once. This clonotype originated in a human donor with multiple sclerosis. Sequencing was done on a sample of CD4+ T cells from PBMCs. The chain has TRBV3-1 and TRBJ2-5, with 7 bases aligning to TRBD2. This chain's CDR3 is CASSQRTSRKTQYF. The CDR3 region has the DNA TGTGCCAGCAGCCAGAGGACTAGTCGGAAGACCCAGTACTTC.